This T cell receptor (beta chain) was sequenced during a study of blood T cells in healthy people across ages. Study outcomes and limitations: Estimated diversity, derived from one million T cells, was regarded as an underestimate. Older age coincided with a roughly linear decline in TCR beta diversity per million T cells. The study found more naive CD4+ cells and higher diversity in long-lived than aged donors.

Points on this clonotype: Its specificity is not known.

J gave up 5 bases and V 1 base, and 4 bases lay outside the gene matches. This CDR3 is built from 15 residues. Germline values: CDR1 KGHSH, CDR2 LQKENI. The second PCR ran roughly 6 to 11 cycles with a sample-barcoded 5' primer and J-beta primers. TCRdb processed the 5' RACE reads anew with MiXCR; each CDR3 protein has one entry. Here the sample spans about 1.6 million distinct CDR3 sequences, roughly 30% being singletons. Per individual sample, total RNA of at least 5 micrograms was extracted. Material for sequencing was blood. This clonotype was sampled from a woman in her twenties or thirties in good health. The rearrangement uses TRBV18 and TRBJ2-5; 10 positions agree with TRBD2. CDR3 residues: CASSPRTSGTETQYF. The CDR3 region has the DNA TGTGCCAGCTCACCACGTACTAGCGGGACGGAGACCCAGTACTTC.